Presented here are 12 T cell receptor beta chains from one specimen sequenced in a study of T cell changes during pregnancy in multiple sclerosis (dated by TCRdb to between 2018 and 2020). The library relied on the immunoSEQ multiplex PCR assay. TCRdb stores this immuneACCESS table with in-frame sequences only. Part of the clones is absent; in the studies checked, under half of the shortfall reflects unresolved V genes, and no reason is known for the rest. The sample table records approximately 60,000 clones; roughly 91% of these occur just once. Of the sample, 5% to 7.5% is held by the ten largest clones. This specimen was peripheral blood, taken in the third trimester of pregnancy. Receptors were obtained from a female donor in good health, enrolled as a control in a pregnancy study.

V usage is TRBV27 and J usage is TRBJ2-5; no definite D call. This CDR3 is 13 amino acids long. V was shortened by 5 bases and J by 7 bases, with 14 bases between the two germline ends. Germline CDR1 and CDR2: MNHEY and SMNVEV (reference sequence). Here the CDR3 DNA reads TGTGCCAGCAGTGCCACCACCATCGGGACCCAGTACTTC. Protein product: CASSATTIGTQYF.

The rearrangement links TRBV4-3 to TRBJ2-5, with TRBD1 identical over 10 bases. The CDR3 has 16 amino acids. The V gene end was trimmed by 4 bases and the J gene end by 3 bases; junction bases not matched to a gene: 8. The germline gives CDR1 LGHNA, CDR2 YSLEER. The CDR3 sequence: CASSRFLGTGEETQYF. DNA for the CDR3: TGCGCCAGCAGCCGTTTTTTAGGGACAGGGGAAGAGACCCAGTACTTC.

The chain recombines TRBV15 with TRBJ2-2, with a weak D call TRBD2 (7 bases). The germline V and J ends were trimmed by 4 bases and 0 bases, with 12 bases remaining between them. Germline CDR1 reads LNHNV; CDR2 reads YYDKDF (reference sequence). This CDR3 has 16 amino acids. The CDR3: CATSTRGGANTGELFF. The DNA of the CDR3 is TGTGCCACCAGCACCCGAGGGGGGGCGAACACCGGGGAGCTGTTTTTT.

V is TRBV5-1 and J is TRBJ1-3; 8 bases align to TRBD1. CDR3 length equals 16 residues. Losses at the gene ends were 3 bases for V and 3 bases for J; bases not matched to a gene: 8. Germline CDR1 is SGHRS and CDR2 is YFSETQ. The CDR3 sequence: CASSWSTGGNGNTIYF. The CDR3 nucleotides read TGCGCCAGCAGCTGGAGCACAGGGGGAAATGGAAACACCATATATTTT.

The chain has TRBV11-3 and TRBJ1-6; 7 bases fit TRBD1. J lost 7 bases, V lost 4 bases, and 4 bases had no gene match. This CDR3 is 14 amino acids long. Germline CDR1 and CDR2: SGHNT and YENEEA. CDR3 sequence: CASSSTGENSPLHF. In DNA, the CDR3 is TGTGCCAGCAGCTCAACAGGGGAAAATTCACCCCTCCACTTT.

The CDR3 loop reads CASSGDSGSGYTF. DNA for the CDR3: TGTGCCAGCAGCGGAGACAGTGGGTCGGGCTACACCTTC. The chain links TRBV2 to TRBJ1-2, with D tentatively TRBD1 (5 bases). Deletions cut 6 bases from V and 8 bases from J, with 16 bases between. From germline, CDR1 is SNHLY and CDR2 FYNNEI. The CDR3 has 13 residues.

This chain connects TRBV11-3 to TRBJ2-3, with 13 positions matching TRBD2. The CDR3 covers 17 residues. The germline V gene has CDR1 SGHNT and CDR2 YENEEA. The V segment lost 0 bases and the J segment 7 bases; nucleotides outside the gene matches: 7. CDR3 loop: CASSLDGLAGVRHTQYF. The CDR3 nucleotides read TGTGCCAGCAGCTTAGACGGACTAGCGGGGGTCCGGCATACGCAGTATTTT.

V is TRBV19 and J is TRBJ2-1, with TRBD2 matching 7 bases. Germline lookup yields CDR1 LNHDA and CDR2 SQIVND (reference sequence). With 1 base clipped from V and 6 bases from J, the junction kept 6 bases outside the gene matches. The CDR3 runs to 15 residues. CDR3 loop: CASSIVRGGINEQFF. In DNA form, the CDR3 reads TGTGCCAGTAGTATAGTACGCGGGGGAATCAATGAGCAGTTCTTC.

The rearrangement uses TRBV10-3 and TRBJ1-2, with a weak D call TRBD1 (5 bases). Deletions cut 3 bases from V and 8 bases from J, with 13 bases between. Germline CDR1 reads ENHRY; CDR2 reads SYGVKD. The CDR3 consists of 13 residues. The CDR3 coding sequence is TGTGCCATCAGTGATAAGGGGCTCGAGGGCTACACCTTC. It translates to CAISDKGLEGYTF.

The chain carries TRBV2 and TRBJ2-1; D gene uncertain. The CDR3 is made up of 13 amino acids. Trimming removed 6 bases from V and 7 bases from J, with 13 bases in between. The germline V gene has CDR1 SNHLY and CDR2 FYNNEI. CDR3 amino acids: CASSKRKENEQFF. Written as DNA, the CDR3 is TGTGCCAGCAGCAAACGAAAAGAGAATGAGCAGTTCTTC.

This clone was observed once. The J gene is TRBJ2-5, the V gene TRBV11-2; D is uncertain. This CDR3 has 12 residues. The germline CDR1 and CDR2 sequences are SGHAT and FQNNGV. V gave up 5 bases and J gave up 5 bases, with 9 bases separating them. CDR3: CASSRLAETQYF. The CDR3 DNA is TGTGCCAGCAGCAGACTCGCGGAGACCCAGTACTTC.

The chain couples TRBV4-1 to TRBJ1-2; tentative D call: TRBD1 (6 bases). V gave up 0 bases and J gave up 7 bases, with 12 bases separating them. CDR3 length equals 14 residues. Germline V gene sequence: CDR1 MGHRA, CDR2 YSYEKL. The CDR3 protein is CASSQETGRVGYTF. The CDR3, as DNA: TGCGCCAGCAGCCAAGAAACAGGGCGGGTTGGCTACACCTTC.